This is a list of T cell receptor beta chains from one sample in a study of human T cells and chemical hapten exposure. TCRdb redid the calling of the RACE reads with MiXCR, one entry per CDR3 protein. The sample lists roughly 40,000 distinct CDR3 sequences, approximately 9.5% occurring once. The source was whole blood, collected in connection with sensitization to the hapten diphenylcyclopropenone (DPC). These receptors were collected from a woman in her 30s with alopecia areata. Some clones in this sample may be carry-over from other donors' samples. The CDR3 runs from the conserved cysteine through the conserved F or W. The order of the fields is clone size, V gene, J gene, D gene, CDR3 DNA, CDR3 protein. The D gene is left open where the match is weak. Size is omitted from some rows. Given values are once, few, many or a class for expanded clones.

>few|TRBV7-8|TRBJ2-3|NA
TGTGCCAGCAGCCCACTAGGTTTCTCCACAGATACGCAGTATTTT
CASSPLGFSTDTQYF
>NA|TRBV28|TRBJ1-1|NA
TGTGCCAGCAGTTTGGCGAGGAACACTGAAGCTTTCTTT
CASSLARNTEAFF
>NA|TRBV12-3/TRBV12-4|TRBJ1-2|NA
TGTGCCAGCAGCCTAACCGCAGGGGTTGGCTACACCTTC
CASSLTAGVGYTF
>many|TRBV5-1|TRBJ2-5|NA
TGCGCCAGCAGCTTGACGGGGGAGACCCAGTACTTC
CASSLTGETQYF
>NA|TRBV4-3|TRBJ2-3|NA
TGCGCCAGCAGCCAAGATAAGCGAGACACAGATACGCAGTATTTT
CASSQDKRDTDTQYF
>few|TRBV28|TRBJ2-3|TRBD1
TGTGCCAGCACTACCGGGACAGGGGTCTCAGATACGCAGTATTTT
CASTTGTGVSDTQYF
>few|TRBV4-2|TRBJ2-1|TRBD1
TGTGCCAGCAGCCTACTGACAGGGAACGAGCAGTTCTTC
CASSLLTGNEQFF
>few|TRBV24-1|TRBJ2-2|TRBD1
TGTGCCACCAGTGACTTCGCCGGGACAGGGGTACCCGGGGAGCTGTTTTTT
CATSDFAGTGVPGELFF
>few|TRBV7-2|TRBJ2-2|TRBD2
TGTGCCAGCAGCCTCCGGACTAGCTGGGCCGGGGAGCTGTTTTTT
CASSLRTSWAGELFF
>NA|TRBV12-3/TRBV12-4|TRBJ1-3|NA
TGTGCCAGCAGGAGTAGACTTCGCTCTGGAAACACCATATATTTT
CASRSRLRSGNTIYF
>few|TRBV13|TRBJ2-7|TRBD1
TGTGCCAGCAGCTCTTACGGGACAGGAGAGCCCTACGAGCAGTACTTC
CASSSYGTGEPYEQYF
>many|TRBV15|TRBJ1-3|TRBD1
TGTGCCACCAGCAGTAAGGGAGGGGGCGCGACTGGAAACACCATATATTTT
CATSSKGGGATGNTIYF
>few|TRBV5-6|TRBJ2-7|TRBD1
TGTGCCAGCAGCTTGTGGAGACAGGGGATAGAAGAGCAGTACTTC
CASSLWRQGIEEQYF
>many|TRBV7-3|TRBJ2-2|NA
TGTGCCAGCAGCTTCGGGGCTTCGAACACCGGGGAGCTGTTTTTT
CASSFGASNTGELFF
>many|TRBV12-3/TRBV12-4|TRBJ1-4|NA
TGTGCCAGTTGTGTTGGGGCATCTGAAAAACTGTTTTTT
CASCVGASEKLFF
>few|TRBV25-1|TRBJ1-6|NA
TGTGCCAGCAGTGCGGCGAGGAATTCACCCCTCCACTTT
CASSAARNSPLHF
>few|TRBV5-1|TRBJ2-7|NA
TGCGCCAGCAGCCGGGGGGCTGGGAGCTCCTACGAGCAGTACTTC
CASSRGAGSSYEQYF
>many|TRBV4-1|TRBJ2-5|NA
TGCGCCAGCAGCCGAGGAGGTGTGGAGACCCAGTACTTC
CASSRGGVETQYF
>few|TRBV20-1|TRBJ1-1|NA
TGCAGTGGGTGGGAGTTCAACACTGAAGCTTTCTTT
CSGWEFNTEAFF